This is a list of T cell receptor beta chains from one sample in a study of T cell responses to AZD1222 COVID-19 vaccine. The table came from immunoSEQ multiplex PCR; TCRdb's copy has only in-frame clones and leaves some out. The sample has about 270,000 clones; 94% are singletons. The material was peripheral blood, obtained 28 days after the second AZD1222 dose. Receptor source: an adult who received the AZD1222 COVID-19 vaccine. Each CDR3 is given with its conserved first and last residue. D genes are given only for firm matches. The size entry is marked missing in some rows and otherwise reads once, few, many or a size class.

J gene | clone size | V gene | D gene | CDR3 protein | CDR3 DNA
TRBJ2-1 | NA | TRBV28 | TRBD2 | CASSLGLAGVNEQFF | TGTGCCAGCAGTTTGGGTCTAGCGGGGGTCAATGAGCAGTTCTTC
TRBJ2-7 | once | TRBV10-3 | NA | CAISGGAFEQYF | TGTGCCATCAGCGGCGGGGCTTTCGAGCAGTACTTC
TRBJ2-2 | NA | TRBV6-5 | NA | CASRGRITGELFF | TGTGCCAGCAGGGGCCGGATCACCGGGGAGCTGTTTTTT
TRBJ2-7 | NA | TRBV28 | NA | CASSSPSVVRAEQYF | TGTGCCAGCAGTTCGCCGAGTGTGGTCCGTGCCGAGCAGTACTTC
TRBJ1-1 | NA | TRBV3-1/TRBV3-2 | NA | CASSQAGDTEAFF | TGTGCCAGCAGCCAAGCGGGCGACACTGAAGCTTTCTTT
TRBJ2-2 | once | TRBV10-1 | TRBD2 | CASSDPGGNTGELFF | TGCGCCAGCAGTGATCCGGGGGGGAACACCGGGGAGCTGTTTTTT
TRBJ1-2 | NA | TRBV6-2/TRBV6-3 | NA | CASSYPGLTEGYTF | TGTGCCAGCAGTTACCCGGGGCTCACGGAGGGCTACACCTTC
TRBJ1-1 | NA | TRBV28 | NA | CASRTGDVMNTEAFF | TGTGCCAGCAGAACGGGGGATGTGATGAACACTGAAGCTTTCTTT
TRBJ1-3 | once | TRBV6-1 | NA | CASSTIGNTIYF | TGTGCCAGCAGTACCATTGGAAACACCATATATTTT
TRBJ2-5 | NA | TRBV6-6 | TRBD2 | CASSYALTGGETQYF | TGTGCCAGCAGTTACGCCCTGACGGGGGGAGAGACCCAGTACTTC
TRBJ2-6 | NA | TRBV15 | NA | CATSRGQSSGANVLTF | TGTGCCACCAGCAGAGGCCAGAGCTCTGGGGCCAACGTCCTGACTTTC
TRBJ2-3 | NA | TRBV27 | NA | CASSVRTPSTDTQYF | TGTGCCAGCAGTGTAAGAACTCCCTCCACAGATACGCAGTATTTT
TRBJ1-1 | NA | TRBV28 | NA | CASMNTGAEAFF | TGTGCCAGCATGAACACTGGGGCTGAAGCTTTCTTT
TRBJ2-5 | NA | TRBV3-1/TRBV3-2 | TRBD2 | CASSPTSGGRETQYF | TGTGCCAGCAGCCCGACTAGCGGGGGAAGGGAGACCCAGTACTTC
TRBJ1-1 | NA | TRBV16 | NA | CASSQRRDPNTEAFF | TGTGCCAGCAGCCAAAGGAGGGACCCGAACACTGAAGCTTTCTTT
TRBJ1-3 | NA | TRBV10-2 | NA | CASSESSSGRGYTIYF | TGCGCCAGCAGTGAGTCCTCCTCAGGGAGGGGATACACCATATATTTT
TRBJ2-1 | NA | TRBV4-1 | NA | CASSRRDNGYNEQFF | TGCGCCAGCAGCCGCCGGGACAACGGCTACAATGAGCAGTTCTTC
TRBJ1-2 | NA | TRBV9 | TRBD1 | CASRGTGTFGYTF | TGTGCCAGCAGGGGGACAGGGACTTTTGGCTACACCTTC
TRBJ2-1 | NA | TRBV27 | TRBD2 | CASSLKASGTNEQFF | TGTGCCAGCAGTTTAAAGGCTAGCGGGACCAATGAGCAGTTCTTC
TRBJ1-5 | NA | TRBV6-5 | NA | CASSYRENQPQHF | TGTGCCAGCAGTTACAGGGAGAATCAGCCCCAGCATTTT
TRBJ2-3 | NA | TRBV2 | TRBD1 | CASRPTGADTQYF | TGTGCCAGCAGACCTACAGGGGCAGATACGCAGTATTTT
TRBJ2-5 | NA | TRBV6-5 | TRBD1 | CASSLMTGGDETQYF | TGTGCCAGCAGCCTGATGACAGGGGGCGATGAGACCCAGTACTTC
TRBJ1-5 | once | TRBV5-1 | NA | CASSLQGDNNQPQHF | TGCGCCAGCAGCTTGCAGGGTGATAACAATCAGCCCCAGCATTTT
TRBJ1-2 | NA | TRBV30 | NA | CAWSGRDAEYGYTF | TGTGCCTGGAGTGGGAGGGATGCAGAATATGGCTACACCTTC
TRBJ1-5 | NA | TRBV5-1 | NA | CASSLTGNQPQHF | TGCGCCAGCAGCCTCACAGGGAATCAGCCCCAGCATTTT
TRBJ2-5 | NA | TRBV3-1/TRBV3-2 | NA | CASSQGGRETQYF | TGTGCCAGCAGCCAAGGGGGGCGGGAGACCCAGTACTTC
TRBJ1-5 | NA | TRBV5-1 | NA | CASSADFQNQPQHF | TGCGCCAGCAGTGCGGACTTCCAGAATCAGCCCCAGCATTTT
TRBJ1-2 | NA | TRBV6-1 | NA | CASSEGAPVDGYTF | TGTGCCAGCAGTGAAGGGGCACCCGTCGACGGCTACACCTTC
TRBJ1-2 | NA | TRBV20-1 | NA | CSARDPFGYTF | TGCAGTGCTAGAGATCCCTTTGGCTACACCTTC
TRBJ1-1 | NA | TRBV20-1 | NA | CSASKKHNTEAFF | TGCAGTGCTAGTAAGAAACACAACACTGAAGCTTTCTTT
TRBJ2-7 | NA | TRBV9 | TRBD1 | CASSVVDRGGEQYF | TGTGCCAGCAGCGTAGTCGACAGGGGAGGCGAGCAGTACTTC
TRBJ2-7 | once | TRBV7-2 | TRBD1 | CASSLVEGGTGSTYEQYF | TGTGCCAGCAGCTTAGTAGAGGGGGGGACAGGGTCGACTTACGAGCAGTACTTC
TRBJ1-5 | NA | TRBV6-5 | NA | CASGQDRQPQHF | TGTGCCAGCGGGCAGGACCGGCAGCCCCAGCATTTT
TRBJ2-6 | few | TRBV25-1 | NA | CASSEGGVSGANVLTF | TGTGCCAGCAGTGAAGGTGGGGTATCTGGGGCCAACGTCCTGACTTTC
TRBJ2-1 | NA | TRBV4-1 | TRBD2 | CASSQGVSGGLVDEQFF | TGCGCCAGCAGCCAAGGAGTCAGCGGGGGGCTTGTAGATGAGCAGTTCTTC
TRBJ1-2 | NA | TRBV6-5 | TRBD1 | CASSQSMGQTDGYTF | TGTGCCAGCAGTCAATCAATGGGACAGACGGATGGCTACACCTTC
TRBJ1-2 | NA | TRBV27 | TRBD1 | CASSTTGVGYTF | TGTGCCAGCAGTACGACAGGGGTCGGCTACACCTTC
TRBJ1-5 | NA | TRBV13 | NA | CASSLRTGNQPQHF | TGTGCCAGCAGCTTACGGACAGGCAATCAGCCCCAGCATTTT
TRBJ1-2 | NA | TRBV11-2 | TRBD1 | CASSGTGVGYTF | TGTGCCAGCAGCGGGACAGGGGTTGGCTACACCTTC
TRBJ2-1 | NA | TRBV28 | TRBD2 | CASSLFYTSGSYNEQFF | TGTGCCAGCAGTTTATTCTATACTAGCGGCTCTTACAATGAGCAGTTCTTC
TRBJ1-1 | NA | TRBV4-1 | NA | CASSPRPMNTEAFF | TGCGCCAGCAGCCCAAGGCCCATGAACACTGAAGCTTTCTTT
TRBJ1-1 | NA | TRBV12-3/TRBV12-4 | NA | CASSLFPNWAFF | TGTGCCAGCAGTTTATTCCCTAATTGGGCTTTCTTT
TRBJ1-5 | NA | TRBV29-1 | NA | CSVATGSNQPQHF | TGCAGCGTCGCCACAGGGAGCAATCAGCCCCAGCATTTT
TRBJ1-1 | NA | TRBV3-1/TRBV3-2 | NA | CASSQGGIAEAFF | TGTGCCAGCAGCCAGGGGGGGATCGCTGAAGCTTTCTTT
TRBJ2-2 | NA | TRBV21-1 | NA | CASSKNRRKTTGELFF | TGTGCCAGCAGCAAAAACCGGCGGAAAACAACCGGGGAGCTGTTTTTT
TRBJ1-2 | NA | TRBV5-1 | NA | CASSGGASYTF | TGCGCCAGCAGTGGGGGTGCGAGCTACACCTTC
TRBJ1-2 | NA | TRBV28 | TRBD1 | CASSLLGTGSNYGYTF | TGTGCCAGCAGTTTACTTGGGACAGGGTCTAACTATGGCTACACCTTC
TRBJ2-7 | once | TRBV5-1 | TRBD1 | CASSLSGGIDEQYF | TGCGCCAGCAGCTTGTCAGGGGGCATCGACGAGCAGTACTTC